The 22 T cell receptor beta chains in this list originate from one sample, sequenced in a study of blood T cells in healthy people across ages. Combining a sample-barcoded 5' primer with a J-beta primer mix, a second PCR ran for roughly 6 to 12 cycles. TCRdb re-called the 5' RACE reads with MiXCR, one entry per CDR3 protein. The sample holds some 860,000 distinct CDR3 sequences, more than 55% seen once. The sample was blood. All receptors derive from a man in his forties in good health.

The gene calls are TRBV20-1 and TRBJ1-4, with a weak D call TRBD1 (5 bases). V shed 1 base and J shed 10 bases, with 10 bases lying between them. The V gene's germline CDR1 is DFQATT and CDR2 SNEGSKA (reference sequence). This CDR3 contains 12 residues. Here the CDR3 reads CSARVQGGKLFF. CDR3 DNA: TGCAGTGCTAGAGTTCAGGGTGGAAAACTGTTTTTT.

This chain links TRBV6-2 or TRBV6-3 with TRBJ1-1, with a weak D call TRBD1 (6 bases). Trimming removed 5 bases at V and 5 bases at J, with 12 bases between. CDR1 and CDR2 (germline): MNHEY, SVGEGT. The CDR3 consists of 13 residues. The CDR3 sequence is CASSDEGDTEAFF. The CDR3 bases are TGTGCCAGCAGTGACGAGGGGGATACTGAAGCTTTCTTT.

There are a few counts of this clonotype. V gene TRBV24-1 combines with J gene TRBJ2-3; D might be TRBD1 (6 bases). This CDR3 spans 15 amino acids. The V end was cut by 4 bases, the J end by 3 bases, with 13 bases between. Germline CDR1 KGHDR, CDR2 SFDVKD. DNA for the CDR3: TGTGCCACCAGTGAAGCGGCGCAGGGGACAGATACGCAGTATTTT. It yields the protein CATSEAAQGTDTQYF.

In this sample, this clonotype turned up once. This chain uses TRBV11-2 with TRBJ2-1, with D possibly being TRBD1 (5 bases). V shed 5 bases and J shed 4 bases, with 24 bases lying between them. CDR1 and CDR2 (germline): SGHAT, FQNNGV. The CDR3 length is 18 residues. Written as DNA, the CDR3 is TGTGCCAGCAGCCCCGGAAACAGGCGCTTAAACCAATACAATGAGCAGTTCTTC. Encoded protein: CASSPGNRRLNQYNEQFF.

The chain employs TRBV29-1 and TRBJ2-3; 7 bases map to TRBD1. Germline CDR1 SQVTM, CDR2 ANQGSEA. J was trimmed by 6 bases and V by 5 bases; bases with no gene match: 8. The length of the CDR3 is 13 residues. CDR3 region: CSVTDRAGDTQYF. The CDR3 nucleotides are TGCAGCGTTACTGACAGGGCAGGGGATACGCAGTATTTT.

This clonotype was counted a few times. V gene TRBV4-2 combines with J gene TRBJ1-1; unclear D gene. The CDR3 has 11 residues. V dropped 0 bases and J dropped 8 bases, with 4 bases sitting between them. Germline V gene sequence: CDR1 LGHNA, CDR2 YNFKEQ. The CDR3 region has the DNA TGTGCCAGCAGCCAAGAGAAAGAAGCTTTCTTT. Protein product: CASSQEKEAFF.

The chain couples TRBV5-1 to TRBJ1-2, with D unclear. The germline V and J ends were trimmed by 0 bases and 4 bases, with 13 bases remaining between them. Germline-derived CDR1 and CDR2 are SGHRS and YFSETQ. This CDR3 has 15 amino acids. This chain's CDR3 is CASSLEGRSTYGYTF. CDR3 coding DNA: TGCGCCAGCAGCTTGGAGGGCAGGAGTACCTATGGCTACACCTTC. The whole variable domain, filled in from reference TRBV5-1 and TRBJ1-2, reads KAGVTQTPRYLIKTRGQQVTLSCSPISGHRSVSWYQQTPGQGLQFLFEYFSETQRNKGNFPGRFSGRQFSNSRSEMNVSTLELGDSALYLCASSLEGRSTYGYTFGSGTRLTVV.

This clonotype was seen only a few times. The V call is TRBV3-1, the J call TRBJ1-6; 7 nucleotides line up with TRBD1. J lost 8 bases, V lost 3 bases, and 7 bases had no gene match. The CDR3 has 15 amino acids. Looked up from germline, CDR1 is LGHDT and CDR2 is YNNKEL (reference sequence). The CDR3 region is CASSHQTGLDSPLHF. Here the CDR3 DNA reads TGTGCCAGCAGCCACCAGACAGGGCTGGATTCACCCCTCCACTTT.

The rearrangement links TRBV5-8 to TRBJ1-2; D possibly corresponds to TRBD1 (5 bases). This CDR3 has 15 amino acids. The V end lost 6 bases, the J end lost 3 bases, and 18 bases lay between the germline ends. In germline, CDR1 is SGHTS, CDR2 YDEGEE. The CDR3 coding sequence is TGTGCCAGCACCGATCCCCCGGGGCTAGACTATGGCTACACCTTC. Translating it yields CASTDPPGLDYGYTF.

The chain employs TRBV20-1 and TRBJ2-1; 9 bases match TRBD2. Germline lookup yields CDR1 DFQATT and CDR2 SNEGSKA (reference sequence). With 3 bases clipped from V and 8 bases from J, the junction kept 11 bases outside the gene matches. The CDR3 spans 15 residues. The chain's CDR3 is CSASGVLAGLYEQFF. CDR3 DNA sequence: TGCAGTGCTAGTGGAGTTCTAGCGGGATTATATGAGCAGTTCTTC.

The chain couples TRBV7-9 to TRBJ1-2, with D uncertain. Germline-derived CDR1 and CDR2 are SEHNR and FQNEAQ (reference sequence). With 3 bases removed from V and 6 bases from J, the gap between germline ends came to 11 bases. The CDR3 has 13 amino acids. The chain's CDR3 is CASSFKFTDGYTF. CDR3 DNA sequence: TGTGCCAGCAGCTTTAAATTCACCGATGGCTACACCTTC.

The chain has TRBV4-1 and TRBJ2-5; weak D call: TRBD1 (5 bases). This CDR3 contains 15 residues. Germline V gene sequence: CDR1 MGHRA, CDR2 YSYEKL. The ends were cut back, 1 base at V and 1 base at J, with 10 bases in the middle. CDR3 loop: CASSQGKGLQETQYF. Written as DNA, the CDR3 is TGCGCCAGCAGCCAAGGAAAGGGGCTCCAAGAGACCCAGTACTTC.

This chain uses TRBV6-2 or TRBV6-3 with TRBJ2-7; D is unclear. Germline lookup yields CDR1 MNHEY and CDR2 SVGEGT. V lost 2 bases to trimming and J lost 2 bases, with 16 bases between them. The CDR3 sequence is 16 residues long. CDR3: CASSYQNMRRPYEQYF. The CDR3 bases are TGTGCCAGCAGTTACCAAAATATGCGCCGACCCTACGAGCAGTACTTC.

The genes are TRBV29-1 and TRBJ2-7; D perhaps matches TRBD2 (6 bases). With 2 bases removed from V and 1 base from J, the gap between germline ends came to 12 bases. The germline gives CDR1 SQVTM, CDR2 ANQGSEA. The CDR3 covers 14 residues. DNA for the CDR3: TGCAGCGTTGAACTACCGACTAGTTCCTACGAGCAGTACTTC. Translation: CSVELPTSSYEQYF.

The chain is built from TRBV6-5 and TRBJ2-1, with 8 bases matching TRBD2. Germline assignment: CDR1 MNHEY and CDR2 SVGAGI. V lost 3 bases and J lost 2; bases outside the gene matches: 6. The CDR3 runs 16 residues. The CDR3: CASSYTGLGPYNEQFF. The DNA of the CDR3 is TGTGCCAGCAGTTATACGGGACTAGGACCCTACAATGAGCAGTTCTTC.

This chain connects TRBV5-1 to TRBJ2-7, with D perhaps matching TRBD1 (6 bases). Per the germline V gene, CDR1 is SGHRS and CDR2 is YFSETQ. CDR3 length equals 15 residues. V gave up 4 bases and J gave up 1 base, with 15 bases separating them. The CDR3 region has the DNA TGCGCCAGCAGCCTCGGGACATTTCGGTCCTACGAGCAGTACTTC. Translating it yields CASSLGTFRSYEQYF.

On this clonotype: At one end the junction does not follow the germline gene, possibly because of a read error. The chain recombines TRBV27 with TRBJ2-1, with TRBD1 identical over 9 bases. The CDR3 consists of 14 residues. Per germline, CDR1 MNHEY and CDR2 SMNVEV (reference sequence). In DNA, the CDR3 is TGTGTCAGCAGCCGGGACAGGGCTCACAATGAGCAGTTCTTC. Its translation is CVSSRDRAHNEQFF.

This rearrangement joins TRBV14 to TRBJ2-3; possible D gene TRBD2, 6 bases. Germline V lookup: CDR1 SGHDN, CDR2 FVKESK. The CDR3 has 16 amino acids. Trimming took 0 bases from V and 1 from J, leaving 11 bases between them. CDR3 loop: CASSQDLRGRTDTQYF. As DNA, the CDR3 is TGTGCCAGCAGCCAAGATCTGCGGGGCCGCACAGATACGCAGTATTTT.

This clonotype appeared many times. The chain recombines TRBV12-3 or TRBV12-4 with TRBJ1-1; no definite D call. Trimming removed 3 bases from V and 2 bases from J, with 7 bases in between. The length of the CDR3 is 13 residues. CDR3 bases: TGTGCCAGCAGTTTCGGAAGAAACACTGAAGCTTTCTTT. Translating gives CASSFGRNTEAFF.

This chain's CDR3 is CSASDGPTDTQYF. CDR3 sequence (DNA): TGCAGTGCTTCCGACGGGCCTACAGATACGCAGTATTTT. The chain combines TRBV20-1 with TRBJ2-3, with D uncertain. Germline V CDR1 and CDR2: DFQATT, SNEGSKA (reference sequence). This CDR3 has 13 amino acids. V was clipped by 5 bases and J by 3 bases, with 12 bases between them.

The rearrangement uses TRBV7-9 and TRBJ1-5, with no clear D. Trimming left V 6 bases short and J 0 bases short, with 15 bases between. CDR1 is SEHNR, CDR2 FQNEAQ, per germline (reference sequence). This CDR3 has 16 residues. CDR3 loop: CASSFGPNDSNQPQHF. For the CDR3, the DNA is TGTGCCAGCAGTTTCGGACCGAATGATAGCAATCAGCCCCAGCATTTT.

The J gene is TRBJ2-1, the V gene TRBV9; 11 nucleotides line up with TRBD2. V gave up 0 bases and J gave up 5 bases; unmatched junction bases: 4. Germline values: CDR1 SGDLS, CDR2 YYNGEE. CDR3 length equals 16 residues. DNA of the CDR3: TGTGCCAGCAGCGTAGGGGGACTAGCGGAAAACAATGAGCAGTTCTTC. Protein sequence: CASSVGGLAENNEQFF.